This T cell receptor beta chain was retrieved from a study of cytomegalovirus exposure and HLA in healthy donors. Findings and caveats of the study: Most TCR sequences proved rare, with some public TCRs found in many donors. Cytomegalovirus association was assigned to about 150 TCR beta chains. Subsequent analysis showed first-cohort TCR clusters tending to co-occur in 120 validation repertoires.

Germline CDR1 and CDR2: SGHTA and FQGNSA. The CDR3 contains 13 residues. V dropped 6 bases and J dropped 15; count of bases not matched to a gene: 14. As concerns this clone: Antigen unknown.

Using immunoSEQ multiplex PCR, the repertoire was profiled, and TCRdb retains in-frame clones only, with some absent. The repertoire consists of some 290,000 clones, with approximately 86% occurring once and the leading ten covering approximately 0.96%. Sample: PBMCs. This sequence was found in a young man in good health and CMV-seronegative. The chain carries TRBV7-2 and TRBJ2-1, with TRBD2 matching over 7 bases. The CDR3 region is CASRDPGLRKSFF. The DNA for the CDR3 is TGTGCCAGCAGGGATCCGGGACTACGCAAGTCGTTCTTC. The variable domain in full, with the rest retrieved from reference TRBV7-2 and TRBJ2-1, is GAGVSQSPSNKVTEKGKDVELRCDPISGHTALYWYRQSLGQGLEFLIYFQGNSAPDKSGLPSDRFSAERTGGSVSTLTIQRTQQEDSAVYLCASRDPGLRKSFFGPGTRLTVL.